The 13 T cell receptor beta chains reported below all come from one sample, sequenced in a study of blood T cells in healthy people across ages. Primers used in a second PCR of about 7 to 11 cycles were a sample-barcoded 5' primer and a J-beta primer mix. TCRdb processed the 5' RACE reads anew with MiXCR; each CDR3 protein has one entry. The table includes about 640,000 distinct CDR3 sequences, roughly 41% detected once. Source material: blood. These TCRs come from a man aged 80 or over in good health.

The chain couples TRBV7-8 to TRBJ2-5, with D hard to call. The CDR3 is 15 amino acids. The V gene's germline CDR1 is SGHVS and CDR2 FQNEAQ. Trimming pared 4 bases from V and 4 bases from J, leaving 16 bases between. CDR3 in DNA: TGTGCCAGCAGCTCAAAGCAATTGTGGGGAGAGACCCAGTACTTC. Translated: CASSSKQLWGETQYF.

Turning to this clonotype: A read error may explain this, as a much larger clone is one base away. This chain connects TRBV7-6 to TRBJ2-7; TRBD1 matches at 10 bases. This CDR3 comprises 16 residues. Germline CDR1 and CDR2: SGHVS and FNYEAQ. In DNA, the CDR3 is TGTGCCGGCAGTCCTCTCACCGGGACAGGGGCCTACGAGCAGTACTTC. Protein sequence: CAGSPLTGTGAYEQYF.

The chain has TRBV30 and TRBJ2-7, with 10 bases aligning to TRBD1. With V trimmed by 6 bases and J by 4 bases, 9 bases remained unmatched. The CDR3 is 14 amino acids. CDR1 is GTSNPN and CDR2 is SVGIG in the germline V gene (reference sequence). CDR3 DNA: TGTGCCTGTACCCCGTGGACAGGGGGTTACGAGCAGTACTTC. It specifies CACTPWTGGYEQYF. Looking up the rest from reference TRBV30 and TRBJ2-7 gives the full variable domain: SQTIHQWPATLVQPVGSPLSLECTVEGTSNPNLYWYRQAAGRGLQLLFYSVGIGQISSEVPQNLSASRPQDRQFILSSKKLLLSDSGFYLCACTPWTGGYEQYFGPGTRLTVT.

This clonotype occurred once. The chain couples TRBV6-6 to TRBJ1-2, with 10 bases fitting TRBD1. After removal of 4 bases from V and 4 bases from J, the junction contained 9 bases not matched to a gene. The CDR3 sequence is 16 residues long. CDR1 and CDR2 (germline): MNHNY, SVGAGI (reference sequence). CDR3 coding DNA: TGTGCCAGCAGTTCTACGGGACAGGGGCGCGGCTATGGCTACACCTTC. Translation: CASSSTGQGRGYGYTF.

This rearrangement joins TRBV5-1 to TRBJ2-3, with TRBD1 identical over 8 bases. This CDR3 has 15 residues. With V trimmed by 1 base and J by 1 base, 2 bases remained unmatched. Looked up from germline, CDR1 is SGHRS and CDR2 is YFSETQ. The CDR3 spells CASSLQDRGTDTQYF. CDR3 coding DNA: TGCGCCAGCAGCTTGCAGGACAGGGGCACAGATACGCAGTATTTT.

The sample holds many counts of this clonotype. The CDR3 here is CASSQAPTSGSVSTDTQYF. The CDR3 nucleotides are TGTGCCAGCAGCCAAGCTCCGACTAGCGGGAGTGTTAGCACAGATACGCAGTATTTT. The J gene is TRBJ2-3, the V gene TRBV4-2, with 12 bases identical to TRBD2. V gave up 1 base and J gave up 0 bases; unmatched junction bases: 8. CDR1 is LGHNA and CDR2 is YNFKEQ in the germline V gene. This CDR3 contains 19 residues.

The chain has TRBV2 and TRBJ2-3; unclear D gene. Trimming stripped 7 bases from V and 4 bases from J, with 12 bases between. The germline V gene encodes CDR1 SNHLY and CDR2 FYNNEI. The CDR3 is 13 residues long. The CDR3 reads CASKLGVADTQYF. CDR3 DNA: TGTGCCAGCAAACTCGGAGTGGCAGATACGCAGTATTTT.

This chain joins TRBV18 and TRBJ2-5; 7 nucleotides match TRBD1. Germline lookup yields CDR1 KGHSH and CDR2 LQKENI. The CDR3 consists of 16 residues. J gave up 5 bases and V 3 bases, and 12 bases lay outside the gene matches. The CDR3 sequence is CASSPGGQQNGETQYF. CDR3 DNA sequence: TGTGCCAGCTCACCTGGGGGACAGCAGAACGGGGAGACCCAGTACTTC. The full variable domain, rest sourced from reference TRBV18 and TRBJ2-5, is NAGVMQNPRHLVRRRGQEARLRCSPMKGHSHVYWYRQLPEEGLKFMVYLQKENIIDESGMPKERFSAEFPKEGPSILRIQQVVRGDSAAYFCASSPGGQQNGETQYFGPGTRLLVL.

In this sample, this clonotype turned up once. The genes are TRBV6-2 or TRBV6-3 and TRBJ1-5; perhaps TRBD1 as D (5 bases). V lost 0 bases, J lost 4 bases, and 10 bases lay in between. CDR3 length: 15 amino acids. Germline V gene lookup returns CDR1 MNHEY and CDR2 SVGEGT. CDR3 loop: CASSYSTAGNQPQHF. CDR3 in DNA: TGTGCCAGCAGTTACTCGACCGCAGGGAATCAGCCCCAGCATTTT.

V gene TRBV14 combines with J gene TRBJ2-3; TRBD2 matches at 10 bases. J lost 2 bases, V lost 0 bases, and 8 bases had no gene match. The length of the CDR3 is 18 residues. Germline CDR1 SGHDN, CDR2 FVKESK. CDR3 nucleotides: TGTGCCAGCAGCCAAGATCGGGCTAGCGGGGGATACACAGATACGCAGTATTTT. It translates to CASSQDRASGGYTDTQYF. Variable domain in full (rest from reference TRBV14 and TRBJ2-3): EAGVTQFPSHSVIEKGQTVTLRCDPISGHDNLYWYRRVMGKEIKFLLHFVKESKQDESGMPNNRFLAERTGGTYSTLKVQPAELEDSGVYFCASSQDRASGGYTDTQYFGPGTRLTVL.

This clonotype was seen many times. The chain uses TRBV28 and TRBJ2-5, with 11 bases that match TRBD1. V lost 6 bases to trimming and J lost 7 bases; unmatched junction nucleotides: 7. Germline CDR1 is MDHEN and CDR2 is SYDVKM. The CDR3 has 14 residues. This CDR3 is CASRDRGRRGTQYF. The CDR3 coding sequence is TGTGCCAGCAGGGACAGGGGGCGCCGTGGGACCCAGTACTTC.

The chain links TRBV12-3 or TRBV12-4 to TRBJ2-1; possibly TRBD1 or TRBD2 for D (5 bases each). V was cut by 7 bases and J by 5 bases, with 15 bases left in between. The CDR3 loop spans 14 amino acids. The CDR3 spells CASTLTTADNEQFF. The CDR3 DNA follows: TGTGCCAGCACCCTTACGACAGCGGACAATGAGCAGTTCTTC.

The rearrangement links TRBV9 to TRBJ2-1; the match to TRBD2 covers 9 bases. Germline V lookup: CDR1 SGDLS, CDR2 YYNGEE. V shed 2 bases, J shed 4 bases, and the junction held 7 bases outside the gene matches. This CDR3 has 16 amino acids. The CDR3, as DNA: TGTGCCAGCAGCGTTGCCGCCAGCGGGGGGTACAATGAGCAGTTCTTC. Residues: CASSVAASGGYNEQFF.